Below, 20 T cell receptor beta chains from the same sample are listed, as sequenced in a study of T cell changes during pregnancy in multiple sclerosis. Sequencing was performed with immunoSEQ multiplex PCR; in TCRdb, only in-frame clones are kept and a portion is missing. The table lists approximately 60,000 clones, 90% to 95% of them singletons. The sequencing here drew on peripheral blood, taken before pregnancy. The receptors originated from a female donor with multiple sclerosis, enrolled in a pregnancy study.

This clone was observed a few times. The rearrangement links TRBV2 to TRBJ1-1; a weak D match, TRBD1 (5 bases). The CDR3 extends over 14 amino acids. V dropped 8 bases and J dropped 5 bases, with 18 bases sitting between them. Germline assignment: CDR1 SNHLY and CDR2 FYNNEI. The CDR3 loop reads CASHINGGLTEAFF. CDR3 DNA sequence: TGTGCCAGCCACATCAATGGGGGGTTAACTGAAGCTTTCTTT.

The rearrangement links TRBV7-9 to TRBJ1-4, with D perhaps TRBD1 (5 bases). The CDR3 has 14 residues. Trimming shortened V by 2 bases and J by 8 bases, and 12 bases separated the two germline ends. The germline CDR1 and CDR2 sequences are SEHNR and FQNEAQ (reference sequence). The CDR3 sequence is CASSLSGAWEKLFF. The CDR3 DNA reads TGTGCCAGCAGCTTAAGCGGGGCTTGGGAAAAACTGTTTTTT. The full variable domain, its missing parts supplied by reference TRBV7-9 and TRBJ1-4, is DTGVSQNPRHKITKRGQNVTFRCDPISEHNRLYWYRQTLGQGPEFLTYFQNEAQLEKSRLLSDRFSAERPKGSFSTLEIQRTEQGDSAMYLCASSLSGAWEKLFFGSGTQLSVL.

As to this clone: One end of the junction fails to match germline, which may point to a read error. The J gene is TRBJ1-3, the V gene TRBV5-6, with D perhaps matching TRBD1 (6 bases). CDR3 length: 13 residues. Germline loops: CDR1 SGHDT, CDR2 YYEEEE. CDR3 loop: CASSLVRGSTIYF. The CDR3 region has the DNA TGTGCCAGCAGCTTGGTCAGGGGAAGCACCATATATTTT.

The rearrangement links TRBV13 to TRBJ1-2, with D maybe TRBD1 (6 bases). With 5 bases removed from V and 3 bases from J, the gap between germline ends came to 16 bases. This CDR3 is built from 15 residues. Germline loops: CDR1 PRHDT, CDR2 FYEKMQ (reference sequence). CDR3 DNA sequence: TGTGCCAGCAGCCGGATTGACAGGTTACACTATGGCTACACCTTC. Translated: CASSRIDRLHYGYTF.

The chain recombines TRBV7-9 with TRBJ1-4; D call uncertain. CDR1 and CDR2 (germline): SEHNR, FQNEAQ (reference sequence). The CDR3 is 12 amino acids. Trimming took 5 bases from V and 7 from J, leaving 8 bases between them. The CDR3, as DNA: TGTGCCAGCAGCGCAGATGGTGAAAAACTGTTTTTT. It codes for CASSADGEKLFF.

The genes are TRBV11-1 and TRBJ2-7; perhaps TRBD2 as D (6 bases). Deletions cut 8 bases from V and 0 bases from J, with 14 bases between. This CDR3 comprises 14 residues. The V gene's germline CDR1 is SGHAT and CDR2 FQDESV (reference sequence). The CDR3 loop reads CASRPRGFSYEQYF. CDR3 in DNA: TGTGCCAGCCGACCTCGGGGGTTCTCCTACGAGCAGTACTTC.

The chain carries TRBV19 and TRBJ2-2, with D possibly being TRBD1 (5 bases). Trimming stripped 5 bases from V and 1 base from J, with 11 bases between. This CDR3 region has 15 residues. Germline V gene sequence: CDR1 LNHDA, CDR2 SQIVND (reference sequence). In DNA, the CDR3 is TGTGCCAGTAGTCCGGACATTTTGAACACCGGGGAGCTGTTTTTT. Its protein product is CASSPDILNTGELFF.

This clone was seen a single time. The J gene is TRBJ2-5, the V gene TRBV4-3; 8 bases agree with TRBD1. Germline loops: CDR1 LGHNA, CDR2 YSLEER. The CDR3 is 17 residues long. The J segment lost 1 base and the V segment lost 0 bases, leaving 7 bases of the junction unmatched. The CDR3 DNA sequence: TGCGCCAGCAGCCAAGAAGGCAGGGGGCGGATCCAAGAGACCCAGTACTTC. It is translated as CASSQEGRGRIQETQYF.

This chain connects TRBV27 to TRBJ2-3; 8 bases map to TRBD2. V shed 6 bases and J 2 bases; nucleotides not matched to a gene: 10. The germline gives CDR1 MNHEY, CDR2 SMNVEV (reference sequence). The CDR3 extends over 16 amino acids. The CDR3 DNA is TGTGCCAGCAGCCCCCTCCTTAGCGGGGCCACAGATACGCAGTATTTT. This gives the protein CASSPLLSGATDTQYF.

DNA for the CDR3: TGTGCCAGTAGTAGTGACAGATACTTTAACTATGGCTACACCTTC. This translates into CASSSDRYFNYGYTF. V usage is TRBV19 and J usage is TRBJ1-2; D possibly corresponds to TRBD1 (5 bases). V gave up 4 bases and J gave up 1 base, with 13 bases separating them. The CDR3 has 15 residues. Germline V gives CDR1 LNHDA, CDR2 SQIVND (reference sequence).

The chain is built from TRBV6-4 and TRBJ1-5; TRBD1 matches 9 bases. After removal of 5 bases from V and 9 bases from J, the junction contained 8 bases not matched to a gene. Germline CDR1 is MRHNA and CDR2 is SNTAGT. The CDR3 sequence is 14 residues long. In DNA form, the CDR3 reads TGTGCCAGCAGTCCTAGACAGGGGGGAGCGCCCCAGCATTTT. Its translation: CASSPRQGGAPQHF.

V gene TRBV5-6 combines with J gene TRBJ1-2; TRBD1 agrees at 9 bases. The trim removed 5 bases at V and 1 base at J, leaving 3 bases unmatched. CDR1 is SGHDT and CDR2 is YYEEEE in the germline V gene. This CDR3 has 14 amino acids. The CDR3 DNA reads TGTGCCAGCAGTACGGGACAGGGTAACTATGGCTACACCTTC. It translates to CASSTGQGNYGYTF.

A word on this clone: Germline is not matched at one junction end, which may reflect a read error. This sequence joins TRBV7-7 and TRBJ2-2; no clear D gene. Germline V gene data show CDR1 as SSHAT and CDR2 as FNYEAQ (reference sequence). The CDR3 extends over 13 amino acids. CDR3 sequence reads: CASSLIRSGELFF. The CDR3 DNA sequence: TGTGCTAGCAGCTTAATCAGGTCCGGGGAGCTGTTTTTT.

The rearrangement uses TRBV27 and TRBJ2-3; D might be TRBD2 (6 bases). This CDR3 region has 18 residues. V was cut by 4 bases and J by 2 bases, with 22 bases left in between. In germline, CDR1 is MNHEY, CDR2 SMNVEV (reference sequence). CDR3 nucleotides: TGTGCCAGCAGTTCCCCTCCGGTGCGGGGCCTGAACACAGATACGCAGTATTTT. Protein sequence: CASSSPPVRGLNTDTQYF.

This clone has just one count. The CDR3, as DNA: TGCGCCAGCAGCCCTCGACTAGCGAACAATGAGCAGTTCTTC. It translates to CASSPRLANNEQFF. The chain is built from TRBV4-3 and TRBJ2-1, with 8 bases lining up with TRBD2. Per germline, CDR1 LGHNA and CDR2 YSLEER. CDR3 size: 14 residues. V was pared by 4 bases and J by 5 bases, with 4 bases of the junction left unmatched.

The rearrangement joins TRBV6-5 to TRBJ1-2; TRBD1 might be the D (6 bases). Germline V gene data show CDR1 as MNHEY and CDR2 as SVGAGI. The V end was cut by 0 bases, the J end by 0 bases, with 8 bases between. The CDR3 is 15 amino acids. As DNA, the CDR3 is TGTGCCAGCAGTTACTCGACAGGAGCTAACTATGGCTACACCTTC. As protein: CASSYSTGANYGYTF.

The CDR3 region is CASSLRQGGGSYEQYF. CDR3 nucleotides: TGTGCCAGCAGCTTAAGACAGGGGGGAGGATCCTACGAGCAGTACTTC. This chain uses TRBV7-9 with TRBJ2-7; 9 nucleotides agree with TRBD1. The CDR3 has 16 residues. The V gene end was trimmed by 2 bases and the J gene end by 1 base; junction bases not matched to a gene: 6. The germline V gene has CDR1 SEHNR and CDR2 FQNEAQ (reference sequence).

This clone was observed once. This chain connects TRBV9 to TRBJ1-6; D is uncertain. The V and J ends lost 0 bases and 12 bases respectively, with 7 bases between them. This CDR3 is 12 amino acids long. Germline CDR1 SGDLS, CDR2 YYNGEE. The CDR3 DNA is TGTGCCAGCAGCGTAGGATCCGGACCCCTCCACTTT. This codes for CASSVGSGPLHF.

The chain carries TRBV19 and TRBJ2-1; the match to TRBD2 covers 8 bases. Per germline, CDR1 LNHDA and CDR2 SQIVND (reference sequence). V shed 9 bases and J 2 bases; nucleotides not matched to a gene: 9. The CDR3 loop spans 15 amino acids. CDR3 residues: CASAPLGGAYNEQFF. DNA of the CDR3: TGTGCCAGCGCCCCCCTCGGGGGGGCCTACAATGAGCAGTTCTTC.

The chain combines TRBV7-2 with TRBJ1-5; D remains unclear. V lost 3 bases, J lost 7 bases, and 7 bases lay in between. The CDR3 spans 12 residues. Germline V CDR1 and CDR2: SGHTA, FQGNSA. The CDR3 DNA sequence: TGTGCCAGCAGCTTGTTAAAACAGCCCCAGCATTTT. This sequence encodes CASSLLKQPQHF. The full variable domain, rest sourced from reference TRBV7-2 and TRBJ1-5, is GAGVSQSPSNKVTEKGKDVELRCDPISGHTALYWYRQSLGQGLEFLIYFQGNSAPDKSGLPSDRFSAERTGGSVSTLTIQRTQQEDSAVYLCASSLLKQPQHFGDGTRLSIL.